This TCR beta chain was found in a study of a mutant IDH1 vaccine in newly diagnosed glioma. In the study overall: The patients received vaccinations eight times, in weeks 1, 3, 5, 7, 11, 15, 19 and 23. Patients arrived already treated with radiotherapy, temozolomide, or both, most having had both.

Details on this clone: The antigen is unknown. Other DNA sequences within the sample encode an identical CDR3.

Profiling relied on immunoSEQ multiplex PCR, and the TCRdb table lists in-frame clones only, not all of them. The table lists tens of thousands of clones, about 86% of them singletons, with about 3.3% in the top ten. The germline CDR1 and CDR2 sequences are SGHRS and YFSETQ. Trimming cost V 0 bases and J 3 bases, with 7 bases left between them. The CDR3 is 13 amino acids. As for time point: week 5, during vaccination. Vaccination comprised doses that each held 300 ug of mutant IDH1 20-mer peptide, plus topical imiquimod. Donors' newly diagnosed IDH1-mutant WHO grade 3 or 4 astrocytomas lacked nuclear ATRX.

Specimen: PBMCs, collected from a glioma patient whose treatment included an IDH1 peptide vaccine. The chain recombines TRBV5-1 with TRBJ2-7, with TRBD1 as a possible D gene (5 bases). The receptor's source is a man aged 30 to 45 with glioma. CDR3 sequence: CASSLGQSYEQYF. The CDR3 region has the DNA TGCGCCAGCAGCTTGGGACAGAGCTACGAGCAGTACTTC. The full variable domain, in which reference TRBV5-1 and TRBJ2-7 provide the parts outside the CDR3, is KAGVTQTPRYLIKTRGQQVTLSCSPISGHRSVSWYQQTPGQGLQFLFEYFSETQRNKGNFPGRFSGRQFSNSRSEMNVSTLELGDSALYLCASSLGQSYEQYFGPGTRLTVT.